The clone carrying this T cell receptor (beta chain) was detected many times. V lost 4 bases, J lost 9 bases, and 12 bases stayed unmatched. Germline-derived CDR1 and CDR2 are ENHRY and SYGVKD. CDR3 size: 15 residues. This sample stems from a study of T cells in Graves' hyperthyroidism and ophthalmopathy. RNA transcripts were the template for amplifying TCR beta CDR3 regions. The TCR CDR3 first-round RT-PCR relied on the HTBI primer set. TCRdb ran MiXCR on the multiplex PCR reads and lists one entry per CDR3 protein. The sample records 750,000 to 900,000 distinct CDR3 sequences, 35% to 40% being singletons.

This clonotype was sampled from a man aged 18 to 29 with Graves' hyperthyroidism. Sequenced material: blood. The genes are TRBV10-3 and TRBJ1-2; 9 nucleotides agree with TRBD1. As DNA, the CDR3 is TGTGCCATCAGTGGGAGGGACAGGGCAAGTCGCCGCTACACCTTC. This encodes CAISGRDRASRRYTF.